This T cell receptor beta chain is drawn from a study of prognosis after radiotherapy for stage I lung cancer. Genomic DNA was subjected to two-round multiplex PCR for amplification of TCR beta CDR3. First-round PCR used primers specific to each TRBV and TRBJ gene. TCRdb analysed the multiplex PCR reads with MiXCR anew, one entry per CDR3 protein. The sample has roughly 30,000 distinct CDR3 sequences, around half seen once; the top ten hold 16%. The CDR3 consists of 12 residues. Germline lookup yields CDR1 SNHLY and CDR2 FYNNEI. Deletions cut 2 bases from V and 6 bases from J, with 7 bases between. This clonotype was found many times.

This chain uses TRBV2 with TRBJ1-2; D is perhaps TRBD1 (5 bases). The sample was PBMCs, taken before or after stereotactic body radiation therapy (not recorded which). This TCR came from a donor at least 50 years old with non-small cell lung cancer. CDR3 coding DNA: TGTGCCAGCAGTGAACGGGGGAATGGCTACACCTTC. Translation gives CASSERGNGYTF.